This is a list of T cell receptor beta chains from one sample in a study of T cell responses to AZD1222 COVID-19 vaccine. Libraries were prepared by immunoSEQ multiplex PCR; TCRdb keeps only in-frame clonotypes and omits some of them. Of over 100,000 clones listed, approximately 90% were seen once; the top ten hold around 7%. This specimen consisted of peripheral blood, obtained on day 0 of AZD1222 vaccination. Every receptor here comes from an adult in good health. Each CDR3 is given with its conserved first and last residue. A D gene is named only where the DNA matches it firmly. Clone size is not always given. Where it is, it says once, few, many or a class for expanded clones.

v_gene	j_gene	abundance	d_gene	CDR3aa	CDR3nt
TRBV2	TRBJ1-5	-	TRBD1	CASSGTGGNYQPQHF	TGTGCCAGCAGTGGGACAGGGGGAAATTATCAGCCCCAGCATTTT
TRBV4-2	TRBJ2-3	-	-	CASKGRSFSTDTQYF	TGTGCCAGCAAAGGGCGGTCCTTCAGCACAGATACGCAGTATTTT
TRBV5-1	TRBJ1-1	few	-	CASSRDTEGTEAFF	TGCGCCAGCAGCCGGGACACCGAGGGCACTGAAGCTTTCTTT
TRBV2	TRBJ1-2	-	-	CASSIERYGYTF	TGTGCCAGCAGTATCGAGCGGTATGGCTACACCTTC
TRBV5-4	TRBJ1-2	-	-	CASSQRGGDGYTF	TGTGCCAGCAGCCAGAGAGGGGGGGATGGCTACACCTTC
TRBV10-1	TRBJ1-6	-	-	CASSEVVDSPLHF	TGCGCCAGCAGTGAAGTGGTGGACTCACCCCTCCACTTT
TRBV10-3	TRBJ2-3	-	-	CAISGQTDPTDTQYF	TGTGCCATCAGCGGCCAGACTGATCCCACAGATACGCAGTATTTT
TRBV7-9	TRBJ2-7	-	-	CASSPTGFDRFPYEQYF	TGTGCCAGCAGCCCGACGGGGTTTGACAGGTTCCCCTACGAGCAGTACTTC
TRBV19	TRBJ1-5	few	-	CASSSRRYSNQPQHF	TGTGCCAGTAGTTCCCGGAGGTATAGCAATCAGCCCCAGCATTTT
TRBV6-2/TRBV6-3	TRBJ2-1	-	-	CASSYQGPTYNEQFF	TGTGCCAGCAGTTACCAGGGGCCGACCTACAATGAGCAGTTCTTC
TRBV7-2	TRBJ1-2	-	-	CASSPRTFNYGYTF	TGTGCCAGCAGCCCGAGGACATTTAACTATGGCTACACCTTC
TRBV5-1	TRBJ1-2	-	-	CASSHGTYGPYGYTF	TGCGCCAGCAGCCACGGGACCTACGGTCCCTATGGCTACACCTTC
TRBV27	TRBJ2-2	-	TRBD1	CASSPRGRATGELFF	TGTGCCAGCAGTCCCAGGGGGCGCGCCACCGGGGAGCTGTTTTTT
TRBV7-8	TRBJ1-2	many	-	CASSPGASYYGYTF	TGTGCCAGCAGCCCCGGGGCGTCTTACTATGGCTACACCTTC
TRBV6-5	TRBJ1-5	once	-	CASSPYRANQPQHF	TGTGCCAGCAGTCCCTACAGGGCTAACCAGCCCCAGCATTTT
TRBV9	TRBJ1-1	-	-	CASSTNMNTEAFF	TGTGCCAGCAGCACAAATATGAACACTGAAGCTTTCTTT
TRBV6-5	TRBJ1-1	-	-	CASSWGTEAFF	TGTGCCAGCAGCTGGGGAACTGAAGCTTTCTTT
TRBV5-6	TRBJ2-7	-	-	CASSLRDGRYEQYF	TGTGCCAGCAGCTTACGGGACGGGAGATACGAGCAGTACTTC
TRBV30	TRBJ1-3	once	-	CACISRGVGNTIYF	TGTGCCTGTATCTCTAGGGGGGTTGGAAACACCATATATTTT
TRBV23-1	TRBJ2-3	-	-	CASRPRRTGEDTQYF	TGCGCCAGCAGACCGAGACGGACGGGAGAAGATACGCAGTATTTT
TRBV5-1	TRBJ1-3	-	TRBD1	CASSSNSLDRGNTIYF	TGCGCCAGCAGCTCAAACAGCCTGGACAGGGGGAACACCATATATTTT
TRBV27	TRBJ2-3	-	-	CASSLLSSYLPFDTQYF	TGTGCCAGCAGTTTATTATCTAGCTATCTACCATTCGATACGCAGTATTTT
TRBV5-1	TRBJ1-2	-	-	CASSLGPRGDSYGYTF	TGCGCCAGCAGCTTGGGGCCAAGGGGCGACTCCTATGGCTACACCTTC
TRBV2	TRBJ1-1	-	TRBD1	CASSGQGNTEAFF	TGTGCCAGCAGTGGACAGGGGAACACTGAAGCTTTCTTT
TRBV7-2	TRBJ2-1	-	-	CASSLVLGGEQFF	TGTGCCAGCAGCTTAGTTCTCGGGGGTGAGCAGTTCTTC
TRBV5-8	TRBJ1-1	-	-	CASSFGSRHTEAFF	TGTGCCAGCAGCTTTGGAAGTAGACACACTGAAGCTTTCTTT
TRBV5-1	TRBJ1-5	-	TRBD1	CASSRDRGEPQHF	TGCGCCAGCAGCAGGGACAGGGGGGAGCCCCAGCATTTT
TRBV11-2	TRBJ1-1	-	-	CASSLDSLNTEAFF	TGTGCCAGCAGCTTGGACAGCCTGAACACTGAAGCTTTCTTT
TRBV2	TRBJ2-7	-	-	CASSEVSGSPYEQYF	TGTGCCAGCAGTGAGGTATCGGGGTCCCCCTACGAGCAGTACTTC
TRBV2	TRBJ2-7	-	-	CTYWKGSGEQYF	TGTACCTACTGGAAGGGGTCGGGCGAGCAGTACTTC
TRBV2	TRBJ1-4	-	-	CASSGSGGKLFF	TGTGCCAGCAGTGGCTCGGGGGGGAAACTGTTTTTT
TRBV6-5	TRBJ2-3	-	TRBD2	CASRDSGGVADTQYF	TGTGCCAGCAGGGATAGCGGGGGGGTCGCAGATACGCAGTATTTT
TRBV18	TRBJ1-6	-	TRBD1	CASSPSTGSNSPLHF	TGTGCCAGCTCACCTTCGACAGGGAGCAATTCACCCCTCCACTTT
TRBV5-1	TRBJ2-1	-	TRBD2	CASSSGGTGPYNEQFF	TGCGCCAGCAGCTCGGGAGGGACGGGCCCCTACAATGAGCAGTTCTTC
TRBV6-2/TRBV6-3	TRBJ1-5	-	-	CASSYPGGTQPQHF	TGTGCCAGCAGTTACCCGGGGGGGACTCAGCCCCAGCATTTT
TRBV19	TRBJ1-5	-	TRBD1	CASRRQGHSNQPQHF	TGTGCCAGTAGGAGACAGGGACATAGCAATCAGCCCCAGCATTTT
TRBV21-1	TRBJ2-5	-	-	CASSPLGRNWNQETQYF	TGTGCCAGCAGCCCTCTAGGGAGGAATTGGAATCAAGAGACCCAGTACTTC
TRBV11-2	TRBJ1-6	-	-	CASSPAGPYNSPLHF	TGTGCCAGCAGCCCCGCAGGTCCCTATAATTCACCCCTCCACTTT
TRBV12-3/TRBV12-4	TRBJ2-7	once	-	CASSPRRSDEQYF	TGTGCCAGCAGTCCCCGTCGGAGCGATGAGCAGTACTTC
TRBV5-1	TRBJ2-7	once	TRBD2	CASSATSGSREQYF	TGCGCCAGCAGCGCTACTAGCGGGAGTCGCGAGCAGTACTTC
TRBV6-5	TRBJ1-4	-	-	CASRRTAATNEKLFF	TGTGCCAGCAGACGGACAGCTGCAACTAATGAAAAACTGTTTTTT
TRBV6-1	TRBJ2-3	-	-	CASSDRGADTQYF	TGTGCCAGCAGTGACAGGGGCGCAGATACGCAGTATTTT
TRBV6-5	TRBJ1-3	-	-	CASSYTGGTSGNTIYF	TGTGCCAGCAGTTACACGGGCGGGACCTCTGGAAACACCATATATTTT
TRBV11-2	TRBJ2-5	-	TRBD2	CASSLGLAGGYQETQYF	TGTGCCAGCAGCTTAGGGCTAGCGGGGGGGTACCAAGAGACCCAGTACTTC
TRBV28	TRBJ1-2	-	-	CASAGTSKYGYTF	TGTGCCAGCGCCGGGACATCGAAGTATGGCTACACCTTC
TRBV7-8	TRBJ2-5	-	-	CASSFGGTKETQYF	TGTGCCAGCAGCTTTGGGGGTACCAAGGAGACCCAGTACTTC
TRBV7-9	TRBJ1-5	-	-	CASSLGGDHQPQHF	TGTGCCAGCAGCTTAGGGGGGGACCATCAGCCCCAGCATTTT
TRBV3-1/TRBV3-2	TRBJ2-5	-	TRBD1	CASSQQGVETQYF	TGTGCCAGCAGCCAACAGGGGGTGGAGACCCAGTACTTC
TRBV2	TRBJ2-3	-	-	CASKLAPDTQYF	TGTGCCAGCAAGTTAGCCCCAGATACGCAGTATTTT
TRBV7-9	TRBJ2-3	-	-	CASRPWGTDTQYF	TGTGCCAGCAGGCCCTGGGGTACAGATACGCAGTATTTT
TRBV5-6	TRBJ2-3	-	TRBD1	CASRRTGKLTDTQYF	TGTGCCAGCAGGAGGACAGGGAAGCTCACAGATACGCAGTATTTT
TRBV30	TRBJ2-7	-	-	CAWSPTRVEQYF	TGTGCCTGGAGTCCCACGAGGGTCGAGCAGTACTTC
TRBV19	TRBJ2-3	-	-	CASSTDSFTDTQYF	TGTGCCAGTAGTACAGACAGTTTCACAGATACGCAGTATTTT